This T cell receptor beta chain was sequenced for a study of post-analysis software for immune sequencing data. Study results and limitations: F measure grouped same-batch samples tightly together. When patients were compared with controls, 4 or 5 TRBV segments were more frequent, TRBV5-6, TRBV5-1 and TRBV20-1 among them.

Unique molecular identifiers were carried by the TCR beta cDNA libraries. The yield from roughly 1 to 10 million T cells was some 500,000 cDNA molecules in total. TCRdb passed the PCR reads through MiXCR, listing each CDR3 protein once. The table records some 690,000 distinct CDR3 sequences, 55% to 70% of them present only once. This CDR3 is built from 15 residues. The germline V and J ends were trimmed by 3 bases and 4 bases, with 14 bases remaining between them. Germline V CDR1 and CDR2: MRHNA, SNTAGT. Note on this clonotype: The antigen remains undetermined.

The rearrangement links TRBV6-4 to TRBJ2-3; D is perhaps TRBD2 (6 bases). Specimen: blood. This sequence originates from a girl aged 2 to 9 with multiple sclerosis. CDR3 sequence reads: CASSEGGNGADTQYF. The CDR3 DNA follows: TGTGCCAGCAGTGAGGGGGGTAACGGAGCAGATACGCAGTATTTT.